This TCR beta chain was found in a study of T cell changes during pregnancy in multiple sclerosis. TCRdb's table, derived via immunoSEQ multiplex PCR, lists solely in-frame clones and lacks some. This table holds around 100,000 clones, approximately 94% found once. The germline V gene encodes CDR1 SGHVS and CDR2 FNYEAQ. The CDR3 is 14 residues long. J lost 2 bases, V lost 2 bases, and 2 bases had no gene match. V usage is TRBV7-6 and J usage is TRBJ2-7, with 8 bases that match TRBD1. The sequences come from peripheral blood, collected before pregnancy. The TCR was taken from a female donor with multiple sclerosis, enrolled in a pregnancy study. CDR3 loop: CASSLSDRAYEQYF. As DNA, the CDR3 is TGTGCCAGCAGCTTATCGGACAGGGCCTACGAGCAGTACTTC.